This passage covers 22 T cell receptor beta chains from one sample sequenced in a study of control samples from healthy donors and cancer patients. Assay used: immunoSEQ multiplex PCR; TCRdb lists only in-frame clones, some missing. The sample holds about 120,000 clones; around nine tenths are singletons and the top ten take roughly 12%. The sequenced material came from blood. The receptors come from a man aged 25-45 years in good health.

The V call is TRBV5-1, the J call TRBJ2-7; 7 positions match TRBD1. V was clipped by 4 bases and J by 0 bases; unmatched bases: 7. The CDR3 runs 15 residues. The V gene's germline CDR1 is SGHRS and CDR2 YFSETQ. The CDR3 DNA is TGCGCCAGCAGCCCCGGGACAGCCAGCTCCTACGAGCAGTACTTC. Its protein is CASSPGTASSYEQYF.

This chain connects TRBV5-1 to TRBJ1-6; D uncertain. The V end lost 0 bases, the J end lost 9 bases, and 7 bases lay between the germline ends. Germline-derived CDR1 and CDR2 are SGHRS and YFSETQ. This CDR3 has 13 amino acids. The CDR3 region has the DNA TGCGCCAGCAGCTTGGGAAGTTCTTCACCCCTCCACTTT. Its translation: CASSLGSSSPLHF.

The CDR3, as DNA: TGCGCCAGCAGTGACCCTCCCCGGGGGCAAAGCAATGAGCAGTTCTTC. It is translated as CASSDPPRGQSNEQFF. This sequence joins TRBV10-2 and TRBJ2-1, with D possibly called TRBD1 or TRBD2 (6 bases each). Germline V gene lookup returns CDR1 WSHSY and CDR2 SAAADI. Deletions cut 3 bases from V and 6 bases from J, with 18 bases between. The CDR3 spans 16 residues.

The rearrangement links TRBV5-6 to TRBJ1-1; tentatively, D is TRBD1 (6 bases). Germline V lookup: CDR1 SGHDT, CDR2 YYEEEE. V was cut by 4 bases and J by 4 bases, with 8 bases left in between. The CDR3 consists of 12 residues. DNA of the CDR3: TGTGCCAGCAGCCGGGGGCCCACTGAAGCTTTCTTT. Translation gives CASSRGPTEAFF.

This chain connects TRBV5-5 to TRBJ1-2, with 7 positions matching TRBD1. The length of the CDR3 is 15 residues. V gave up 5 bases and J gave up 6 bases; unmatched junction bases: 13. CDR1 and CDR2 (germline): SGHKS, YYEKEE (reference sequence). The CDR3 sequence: CASSPVPGGRDGYTF. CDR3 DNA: TGTGCCAGCAGTCCAGTCCCAGGGGGAAGGGATGGCTACACCTTC.

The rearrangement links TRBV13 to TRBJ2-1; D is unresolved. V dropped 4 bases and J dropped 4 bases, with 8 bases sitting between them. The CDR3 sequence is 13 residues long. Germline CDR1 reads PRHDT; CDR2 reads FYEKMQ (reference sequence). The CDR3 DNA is TGTGCCAGCAGCTACGACTTATACAATGAGCAGTTCTTC. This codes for CASSYDLYNEQFF.

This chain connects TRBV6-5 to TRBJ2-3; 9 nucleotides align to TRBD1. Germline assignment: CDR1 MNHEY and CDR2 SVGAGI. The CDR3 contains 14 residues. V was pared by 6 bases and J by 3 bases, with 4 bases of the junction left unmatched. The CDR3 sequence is CASRTGTGTDTQYF. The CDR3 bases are TGTGCCAGCAGGACCGGGACAGGGACAGATACGCAGTATTTT.

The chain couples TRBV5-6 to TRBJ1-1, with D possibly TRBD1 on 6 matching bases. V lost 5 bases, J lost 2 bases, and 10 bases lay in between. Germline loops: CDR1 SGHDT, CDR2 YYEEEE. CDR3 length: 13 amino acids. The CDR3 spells CASRRTANTEAFF. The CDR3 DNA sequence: TGTGCCAGCAGACGGACAGCTAACACTGAAGCTTTCTTT.

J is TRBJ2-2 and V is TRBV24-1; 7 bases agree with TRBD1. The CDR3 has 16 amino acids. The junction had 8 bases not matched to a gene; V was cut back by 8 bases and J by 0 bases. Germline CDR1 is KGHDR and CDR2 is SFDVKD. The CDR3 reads CATTGNRGANTGELFF. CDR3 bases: TGTGCCACCACGGGTAACAGGGGCGCGAACACCGGGGAGCTGTTTTTT.

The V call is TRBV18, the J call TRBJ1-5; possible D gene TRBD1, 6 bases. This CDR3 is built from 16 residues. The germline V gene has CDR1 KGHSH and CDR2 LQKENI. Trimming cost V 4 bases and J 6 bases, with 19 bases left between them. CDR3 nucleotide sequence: TGTGCCAGCTCACTTCGAGATACAGGGTCAGGTCAGCCCCAGCATTTT. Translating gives CASSLRDTGSGQPQHF.

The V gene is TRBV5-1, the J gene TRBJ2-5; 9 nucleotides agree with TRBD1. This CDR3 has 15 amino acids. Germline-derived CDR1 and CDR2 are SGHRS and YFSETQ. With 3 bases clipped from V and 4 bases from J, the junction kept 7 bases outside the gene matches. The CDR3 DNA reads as TGCGCCAGCAGCTCGGGACAGGGTCGGGCAGAGACCCAGTACTTC. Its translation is CASSSGQGRAETQYF.

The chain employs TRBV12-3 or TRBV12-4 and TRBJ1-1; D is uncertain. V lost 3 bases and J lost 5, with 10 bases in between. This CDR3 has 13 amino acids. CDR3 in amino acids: CASSFEGDTEAFF. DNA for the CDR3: TGTGCCAGCAGTTTCGAGGGAGATACTGAAGCTTTCTTT.

The chain's CDR3 is CASSDIPGQGGDTEAFF. For the CDR3, the DNA is TGTGCCAGTAGTGACATTCCGGGACAGGGAGGGGACACTGAAGCTTTCTTT. V gene TRBV19 combines with J gene TRBJ1-1; 9 nucleotides match TRBD1. CDR1 LNHDA and CDR2 SQIVND come from the germline V gene (reference sequence). V gave up 5 bases and J gave up 3 bases; unmatched junction bases: 13. This CDR3 has 17 residues.

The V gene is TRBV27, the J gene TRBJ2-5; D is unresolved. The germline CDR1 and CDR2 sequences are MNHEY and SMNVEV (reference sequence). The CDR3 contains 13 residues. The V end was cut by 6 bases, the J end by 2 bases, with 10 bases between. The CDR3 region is CASSLSVQETQYF. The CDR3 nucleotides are TGTGCCAGCAGCCTGAGTGTGCAAGAGACCCAGTACTTC.

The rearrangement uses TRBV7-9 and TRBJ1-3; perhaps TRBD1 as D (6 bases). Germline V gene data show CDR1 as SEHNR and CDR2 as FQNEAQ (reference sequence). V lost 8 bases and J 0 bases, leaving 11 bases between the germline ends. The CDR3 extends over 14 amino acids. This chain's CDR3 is CASWGPASGNTIYF. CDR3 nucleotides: TGTGCCAGCTGGGGGCCTGCCTCTGGAAACACCATATATTTT.

The CDR3 DNA reads TGTGCCAGTACCGTAGTGCAGTTCTTC. Translated, it gives CASTVVQFF. The rearrangement uses TRBV7-3 and TRBJ2-1; D is undetermined. The germline V gene has CDR1 SGHTA and CDR2 FQGTGA. The CDR3 is 9 amino acids. Trimming stripped 9 bases from V and 12 bases from J, with 9 bases between.

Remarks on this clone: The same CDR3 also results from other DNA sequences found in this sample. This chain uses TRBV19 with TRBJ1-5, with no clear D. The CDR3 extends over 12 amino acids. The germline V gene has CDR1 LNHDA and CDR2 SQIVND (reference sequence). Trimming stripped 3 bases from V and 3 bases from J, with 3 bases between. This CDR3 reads CASSMSNQPQHF. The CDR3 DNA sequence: TGTGCCAGTAGTATGTCCAATCAGCCCCAGCATTTT.

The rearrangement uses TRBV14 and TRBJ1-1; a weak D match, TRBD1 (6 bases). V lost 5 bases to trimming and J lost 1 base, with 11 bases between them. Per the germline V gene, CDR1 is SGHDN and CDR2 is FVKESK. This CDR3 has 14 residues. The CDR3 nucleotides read TGTGCCAGCAGCTTGGTACAGGGGAACACTGAAGCTTTCTTT. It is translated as CASSLVQGNTEAFF.

CDR3 nucleotides: TGTGCCAGCAGCTGGGACAGGCAAGGCACTGAAGCTTTCTTT. It encodes CASSWDRQGTEAFF. V and J are TRBV11-2 and TRBJ1-1; 8 bases line up with TRBD1. The V segment lost 4 bases and the J segment 4 bases; nucleotides outside the gene matches: 5. The germline V gene encodes CDR1 SGHAT and CDR2 FQNNGV. The CDR3 contains 14 residues. The full variable domain, its missing parts supplied by reference TRBV11-2 and TRBJ1-1, is EAGVAQSPRYKIIEKRQSVAFWCNPISGHATLYWYQQILGQGPKLLIQFQNNGVVDDSQLPKDRFSAERLKGVDSTLKIQPAKLEDSAVYLCASSWDRQGTEAFFGQGTRLTVV.

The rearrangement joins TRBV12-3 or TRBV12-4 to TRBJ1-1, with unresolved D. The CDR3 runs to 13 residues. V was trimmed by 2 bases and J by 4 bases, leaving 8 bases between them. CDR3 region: CASSLQAATEAFF. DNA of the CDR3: TGTGCCAGCAGTTTACAAGCAGCCACTGAAGCTTTCTTT.

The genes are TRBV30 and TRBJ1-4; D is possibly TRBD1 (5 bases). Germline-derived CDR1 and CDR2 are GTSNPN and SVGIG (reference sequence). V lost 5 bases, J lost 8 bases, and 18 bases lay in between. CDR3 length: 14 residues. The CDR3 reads CAWSTGNAGEKLFF. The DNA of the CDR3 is TGTGCCTGGTCAACAGGAAACGCTGGGGAAAAACTGTTTTTT.

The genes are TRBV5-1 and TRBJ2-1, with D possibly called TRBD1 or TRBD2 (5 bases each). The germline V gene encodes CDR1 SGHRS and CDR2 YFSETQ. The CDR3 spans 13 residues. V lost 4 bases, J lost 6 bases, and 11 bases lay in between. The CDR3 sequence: CASSGGQPNEQFF. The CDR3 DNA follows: TGCGCCAGCAGCGGGGGTCAGCCCAATGAGCAGTTCTTC.